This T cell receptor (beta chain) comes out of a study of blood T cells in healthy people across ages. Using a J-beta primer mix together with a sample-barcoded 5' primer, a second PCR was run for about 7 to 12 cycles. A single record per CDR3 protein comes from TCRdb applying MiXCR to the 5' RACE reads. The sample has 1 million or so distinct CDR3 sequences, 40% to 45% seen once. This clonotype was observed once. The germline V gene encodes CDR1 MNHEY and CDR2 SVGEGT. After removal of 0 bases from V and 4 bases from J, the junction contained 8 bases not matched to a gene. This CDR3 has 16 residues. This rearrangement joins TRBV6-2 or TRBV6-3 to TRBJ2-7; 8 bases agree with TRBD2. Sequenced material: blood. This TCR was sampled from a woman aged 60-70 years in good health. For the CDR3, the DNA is TGTGCCAGCAGTTACTCTCGGGAGGGCTTGCCTTACGAGCAGTACTTC. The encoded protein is CASSYSREGLPYEQYF.